The source of this TCR beta chain is a study of blood T cells in healthy people across ages (dated by TCRdb to about 2015). The study in broad terms: In model experiments, template switching captured about one uniquely barcoded TCR beta cDNA molecule for every two T cells. The study analyzed two additional independent replicas of 1 million unique cDNA reads from the same blood draw for two donors, one aged 18 to 29 and one aged 80 or older. Four age groups were formed from the donors: young (average approximately 15 years), middle-aged (approximately 39), aged (about 62) and long-lived (less than 85). To track age-related changes in TCR beta repertoire diversity, the study relied on deep sequencing normalized with unique cDNA molecular identifiers. To avoid experimental bias, donors of different ages were randomly spread across the sequencing lanes. The full study reports these points: The long-lived group showed more naive CD4+ T cells, fewer expanded clones and increased TCR diversity than the aged group, suggesting age selection. There was a strong correlation between observed TCR beta diversity and the percentage of naive T cells measured by flow cytometry. The CMV infection status of donors was not known, potentially confounding age-related changes in expanded clonotypes. As age increased, observed TCR beta diversity per million T cells dropped in a roughly linear way, and a significant reduction was already evident by age roughly 36. Estimates of total diversity based on one million sequenced T cells were considered lower bounds and underestimates. Since profiling was done on bulk unsorted PBMCs, naive and antigen-experienced compartments could not be conclusively compared.

Receptor libraries were prepared by 5' RACE. TCRdb records Illumina HiSeq 2500 as the sequencer. A second about 6 to 11 cycle PCR used a sample-barcoded 5' primer and a J-beta primer mix. A template-switch 5' adaptor carrying 12 random nucleotides introduced a unique molecular identifier onto each TCR beta cDNA molecule. Each sample yielded at least 3 million CDR3-containing paired-end reads. All of the RNA was converted into first-strand cDNA using the Mint cDNA synthesis kit, with a TRBC-specific oligonucleotide serving as the primer. After uracil-DNA glycosylase treatment, a first 18-cycle PCR used universal primers M1SS and BC2_uni_R on all cDNA. The study's processing was this. For normalization, 1 million high-quality reads were randomly selected from each sample, with every read carrying a distinct molecular identifier. Reads sharing molecular identifiers were discarded rather than binned into consensus sequences. MiTCR, with a Q25 quality threshold and the strictest error-elimination algorithm, was used for CDR3 identification, clonotype clustering and error correction. Lower-bound total TCR beta diversity was estimated with a nonparametric unseen species model using Euler transformation. TCRdb reprocessed the public reads (quality trimming at Q25 with fastp, clone calling with MiXCR) and kept in-frame beta chains. CDR3 protein duplicates are merged, each entry listing the most common genes and DNA. The authors' filters were not applied to this entry. This sample comprises about 1.5 million distinct CDR3 sequences, approximately 39% of them detected only once. The ten biggest clones cover around 4% of the sample.

On this clonotype: The specificity of this receptor is unknown. The sample holds no much larger clone one base away, and base qualities are not on file.

The donors were roughly 40 Caucasian individuals from Russia, aged roughly 6 to 100 years, who were systemically healthy. Ten milliliters of peripheral blood were drawn from each donor into EDTA-treated Vacutainer tubes. Ficoll-Paque density-gradient centrifugation was used to isolate PBMCs, with at least 7 million per sample. Trizol reagent was used to extract total RNA from the PBMCs, yielding at least 5 micrograms per sample. For every donor, flow cytometry on a PBMC aliquot measured the percentage of naive CD45RAhigh/CD27high T cells. The germline V gene (reference sequence) yields SEHNR for CDR1 and FQNEAQ for CDR2. Reading from cysteine to phenylalanine, the CDR3 counts 17 amino acids. Only the CDR3 DNA is retained, 51 bases long and in frame from the first base. At the junction V is shortened by 5 bases and J by 1 base, with 18 bases in between.

The sequence is built from TRBV7-9 and TRBJ1-3; the D gene is perhaps TRBD1, from 6 matching bases. Sequences were obtained from blood. The sequence derives from a woman younger than 30 in good health. The CDR3 corresponds to CASSKFGQLYSGNTIYF. The sequenced DNA: TGTGCCAGCAGCAAATTTGGACAGCTCTATTCTGGAAACACCATATATTTT.